One sample yielded the 25 T cell receptor beta chains listed below, sequenced in a study of cytomegalovirus exposure and HLA in healthy donors. Researchers ran the PCR with 60 Vbeta and 13 Jbeta primers. This table comes from immunoSEQ multiplex PCR, and its TCRdb copy is limited to in-frame clones, with some not included. The sample gives roughly 52,000 clones, roughly three fifths of which show up once; over 9.5% is in the top ten. The sample consisted of PBMCs. All receptors come from a human donor in good health.

V is TRBV4-1 and J is TRBJ1-2, with D perhaps TRBD1 (6 bases). Germline V lookup: CDR1 MGHRA, CDR2 YSYEKL. The CDR3 has 15 amino acids. V gave up 1 base and J gave up 4 bases, with 13 bases separating them. The CDR3 spells CASSQGAGAGYGYTF. The DNA of the CDR3 is TGCGCCAGCAGCCAAGGGGCGGGGGCAGGCTATGGCTACACCTTC.

The chain joins TRBV6-5 to TRBJ2-3; weak D call: TRBD1 (6 bases). Germline V gene sequence: CDR1 MNHEY, CDR2 SVGAGI. This CDR3 is 16 amino acids long. Trimming removed 2 bases at V and 4 bases at J, with 16 bases between. Here the CDR3 reads CASSYSGSRGPDTQYF. DNA of the CDR3: TGTGCCAGCAGTTACAGTGGAAGCAGGGGTCCAGATACGCAGTATTTT.

There are a few counts of this clone. The gene calls are TRBV6-6 and TRBJ1-1; 9 bases match TRBD1. V gave up 10 bases and J gave up 4 bases; unmatched junction bases: 7. CDR1 and CDR2 (germline): MNHNY, SVGAGI (reference sequence). The CDR3 sequence is 13 residues long. CDR3: CAIHRGPGTEAFF. The CDR3 nucleotides read TGTGCCATTCACAGGGGGCCTGGCACTGAAGCTTTCTTT.

This rearrangement joins TRBV6-5 to TRBJ1-2, with D possibly matching TRBD1 (5 bases). The V and J ends lost 7 bases and 1 base respectively, with 10 bases between them. CDR1 is MNHEY, CDR2 SVGAGI, per germline. CDR3 length equals 13 residues. The CDR3 region is CASTDSVNYGYTF. The DNA for the CDR3 is TGTGCCAGCACCGACAGTGTTAACTATGGCTACACCTTC.

This chain links TRBV27 with TRBJ1-5; possibly TRBD1 for D (5 bases). This CDR3 contains 13 residues. Trimming cost V 6 bases and J 6 bases, with 12 bases left between them. Looked up from germline, CDR1 is MNHEY and CDR2 is SMNVEV (reference sequence). CDR3 loop: CASSSGQGQPQHF. DNA of the CDR3: TGTGCCAGCAGCAGTGGGCAGGGTCAGCCCCAGCATTTT.

The chain employs TRBV23-1 and TRBJ2-4; possibly TRBD1 for D (5 bases). TRBV23-1 is given ORF status, its function remaining uncertain. The CDR3 is 21 residues long. V was pared by 2 bases and J by 2 bases, with 28 bases between. The CDR3 DNA is TGCGCCAGCAGTCAAGAGGCGACAGCCAAAACCAAGGGGTTTACCAAAAACATTCAGTACTTC. Residues: CASSQEATAKTKGFTKNIQYF.

This chain uses TRBV18 with TRBJ2-7, with D possibly TRBD1 on 6 matching bases. Germline CDR1 KGHSH, CDR2 LQKENI. V gave up 4 bases and J gave up 4 bases, with 17 bases separating them. The CDR3 totals 15 residues. The CDR3 DNA reads as TGTGCCAGCTCACGGCGGCGGACAGACCTTTACGAGCAGTACTTC. Its protein is CASSRRRTDLYEQYF.

This clone was detected only once. The V and J genes are TRBV2 and TRBJ2-1, with D uncertain. The germline V gene encodes CDR1 SNHLY and CDR2 FYNNEI. V lost 1 base and J 10 bases, leaving 17 bases between the germline ends. This CDR3 spans 15 amino acids. This CDR3 is CASSEDPGFYGEQFF. The DNA of the CDR3 is TGTGCCAGCAGTGAAGACCCGGGTTTTTACGGGGAGCAGTTCTTC.

This clone was picked up a small number of times. The chain carries TRBV6-5 and TRBJ1-6, with a tentative D call TRBD1 (6 bases). Trimming left V 0 bases short and J 7 bases short, with 10 bases between. The CDR3 is 15 amino acids. The germline V gene encodes CDR1 MNHEY and CDR2 SVGAGI. Here the CDR3 reads CASSYSTGGNSPLHF. CDR3 nucleotide sequence: TGTGCCAGCAGTTACTCGACGGGGGGCAATTCACCCCTCCACTTT.

In this sample, this clone turned up a few times. The rearrangement uses TRBV6-5 and TRBJ1-6; D is ambiguous. V was trimmed by 0 bases and J by 9 bases, leaving 15 bases between them. The CDR3 length is 16 residues. The germline V gene has CDR1 MNHEY and CDR2 SVGAGI. The CDR3 here is CASSYSVQAKSSPLHF. The CDR3 nucleotides read TGTGCCAGCAGTTACTCCGTGCAGGCTAAAAGTTCACCCCTCCACTTT.

The chain joins TRBV19 to TRBJ1-1; the match to TRBD1 covers 8 bases. V trimming: 3 bases; J trimming: 0 bases; junction bases outside the gene matches: 3. This CDR3 comprises 15 residues. Per germline, CDR1 LNHDA and CDR2 SQIVND (reference sequence). The CDR3 is CASSIRDRMNTEAFF. The CDR3 DNA reads TGTGCCAGTAGTATCCGGGACAGGATGAACACTGAAGCTTTCTTT.

This clone was picked up one time. The V gene is TRBV4-1, the J gene TRBJ2-2; 8 positions match TRBD1. The CDR3 is 16 amino acids. V gave up 0 bases and J gave up 6 bases; unmatched junction bases: 6. Germline V gene sequence: CDR1 MGHRA, CDR2 YSYEKL. CDR3 region: CASSQDRGRVAGELFF. The CDR3, as DNA: TGCGCCAGCAGCCAAGACAGGGGGCGGGTCGCCGGGGAGCTGTTTTTT.

This chain links TRBV7-9 with TRBJ1-4; 8 bases agree with TRBD1. The CDR3 is made up of 15 amino acids. The ends lost 4 bases at V and 7 bases at J; junction bases unmatched: 8. CDR1 and CDR2 from the germline V gene are SEHNR and FQNEAQ (reference sequence). DNA of the CDR3: TGTGCCAGCAGCTCAACAGGGGGAAGTTTTGAAAAACTGTTTTTT. It specifies CASSSTGGSFEKLFF.

The V gene is TRBV5-1, the J gene TRBJ2-1; 12 positions match TRBD2. The J segment lost 6 bases and the V segment lost 4 bases, leaving 11 bases of the junction unmatched. CDR1 SGHRS and CDR2 YFSETQ come from the germline V gene. This CDR3 has 17 residues. In nucleotides, the CDR3 is TGCGCCAGCAGCCCGAACCCAACTAGCGGGGGGTCCAATGAGCAGTTCTTC. It encodes CASSPNPTSGGSNEQFF.

The V gene is TRBV6-1, the J gene TRBJ1-2, with D possibly being TRBD1 (5 bases). V lost 4 bases and J lost 5, with 17 bases in between. Germline V gene lookup returns CDR1 MNHNS and CDR2 SASEGT. This CDR3 has 15 amino acids. This chain's CDR3 is CASSASDSPHYGYTF. The DNA of the CDR3 is TGTGCCAGCAGTGCGTCAGACAGTCCCCATTATGGCTACACCTTC.

The V and J genes are TRBV19 and TRBJ2-2; 8 bases are shared with TRBD1. The J segment lost 7 bases and the V segment lost 6 bases, leaving 7 bases of the junction unmatched. Germline assignment: CDR1 LNHDA and CDR2 SQIVND (reference sequence). CDR3 length: 14 amino acids. Written as DNA, the CDR3 is TGTGCCAGTAGCCGCAGGGGGCAGATCGGGGAGCTGTTTTTT. It specifies CASSRRGQIGELFF. The whole variable domain, remainder taken from reference TRBV19 and TRBJ2-2, is DGGITQSPKYLFRKEGQNVTLSCEQNLNHDAMYWYRQDPGQGLRLIYYSQIVNDFQKGDIAEGYSVSREKKESFPLTVTSAQKNPTAFYLCASSRRGQIGELFFGEGSRLTVL.

The V call is TRBV5-1, the J call TRBJ2-5; 9 bases agree with TRBD1. The germline V gene has CDR1 SGHRS and CDR2 YFSETQ. This CDR3 comprises 15 residues. Trimming cost V 0 bases and J 5 bases; bases outside gene matches: 5. The chain's CDR3 is CASSLGDRDLETQYF. The CDR3 coding sequence is TGCGCCAGCAGCTTGGGGGACAGGGATCTGGAGACCCAGTACTTC.

The chain links TRBV4-1 to TRBJ2-2; 12 nucleotides align to TRBD1. Germline trimming cut 3 bases from V and 3 bases from J; bases unmatched to any gene: 5. In germline, CDR1 is MGHRA, CDR2 YSYEKL. This CDR3 comprises 17 residues. CDR3 in amino acids: CASSQEGQGADTGELFF. The DNA for the CDR3 is TGCGCCAGCAGCCAGGAGGGACAGGGGGCCGACACCGGGGAGCTGTTTTTT.

The gene calls are TRBV4-3 and TRBJ2-7, with 7 bases matching TRBD2. The CDR3 totals 15 residues. V trimming: 0 bases; J trimming: 3 bases; junction bases outside the gene matches: 5. Per germline, CDR1 LGHNA and CDR2 YSLEER. DNA for the CDR3: TGCGCCAGCAGCCAAGATCGGGCTAGCGGCTACGAGCAGTACTTC. Protein sequence: CASSQDRASGYEQYF.

Points on this clone: Germline is not matched at one junction end, which may reflect a read error. This chain uses TRBV4-1 with TRBJ1-2; a weak D match, TRBD1 (5 bases). The germline V gene encodes CDR1 MGHRA and CDR2 YSYEKL. The CDR3 has 12 residues. In DNA form, the CDR3 reads TGCGCCAGCAGCCAAGATATGACAGCGATCGGATTC. This codes for CASSQDMTAIGF.

The J gene is TRBJ2-1, the V gene TRBV4-3; the match to TRBD1 covers 7 bases. Germline V CDR1 and CDR2: LGHNA, YSLEER. V gave up 3 bases and J gave up 7 bases; unmatched junction bases: 15. This CDR3 has 17 residues. The CDR3 sequence: CASSQAAGTDIRNEQFF. As DNA, the CDR3 is TGCGCCAGCAGCCAGGCCGCCGGGACAGATATACGAAATGAGCAGTTCTTC.

This clone has a handful of counts. The junction departs from the called germline gene at one end, perhaps through a read error. The V call is TRBV7-9, the J call TRBJ2-7; unclear D gene. Germline assignment: CDR1 SEHNR and CDR2 FQNEAQ (reference sequence). The CDR3 runs 13 residues. Written as DNA, the CDR3 is TGTTCCAGCAGCGCGAGGCGATACTACGAGCAGTACTTC. Its translation is CSSSARRYYEQYF.

The V and J genes are TRBV9 and TRBJ2-5; 10 bases are shared with TRBD2. Per the germline V gene, CDR1 is SGDLS and CDR2 is YYNGEE. V was clipped by 0 bases and J by 6 bases; unmatched bases: 5. CDR3 size: 15 residues. CDR3 sequence: CASSVEGSGGQTQYF. CDR3 coding DNA: TGTGCCAGCAGCGTAGAGGGTAGCGGGGGGCAGACCCAGTACTTC.

The chain recombines TRBV4-3 with TRBJ2-5; D not certain. Germline V lookup: CDR1 LGHNA, CDR2 YSLEER. The CDR3 has 15 residues. Trimming shortened V by 0 bases and J by 7 bases, and 15 bases separated the two germline ends. The CDR3 sequence is CASSQDWSALGTQYF. The CDR3 DNA reads TGCGCCAGCAGCCAAGATTGGAGCGCGCTGGGGACCCAGTACTTC.

The count of this clone is one. This chain joins TRBV14 and TRBJ2-3; TRBD1 matches at 10 bases. Germline V CDR1 and CDR2: SGHDN, FVKESK. V lost 2 bases and J lost 1; bases outside the gene matches: 6. CDR3 length equals 17 residues. Here the CDR3 DNA reads TGTGCCAGCAGCCAACTCCTCGGACAGGGGGGCACAGATACGCAGTATTTT. This sequence encodes CASSQLLGQGGTDTQYF.